The T cell receptor beta chain described here comes from a study of T cell responses to AZD1222 COVID-19 vaccine. The assay was immunoSEQ multiplex PCR, and TCRdb's table has in-frame clones only and misses some. This table has approximately 130,000 clones, under 95% appearing once. Germline-derived CDR1 and CDR2 are ENHRY and SYGVKD. This CDR3 is 16 amino acids long. Trimming left V 4 bases short and J 2 bases short, with 18 bases between. The TCR was taken from an adult in good health. The sequencing used peripheral blood, collected on day 0 of AZD1222 vaccination. The rearrangement links TRBV10-3 to TRBJ2-7; D is possibly TRBD1 or TRBD2 (5 bases each). CDR3 amino acids: CAISVQITGQAYEQYF. The CDR3 DNA sequence: TGTGCCATCAGTGTACAAATTACGGGGCAAGCCTACGAGCAGTACTTC.